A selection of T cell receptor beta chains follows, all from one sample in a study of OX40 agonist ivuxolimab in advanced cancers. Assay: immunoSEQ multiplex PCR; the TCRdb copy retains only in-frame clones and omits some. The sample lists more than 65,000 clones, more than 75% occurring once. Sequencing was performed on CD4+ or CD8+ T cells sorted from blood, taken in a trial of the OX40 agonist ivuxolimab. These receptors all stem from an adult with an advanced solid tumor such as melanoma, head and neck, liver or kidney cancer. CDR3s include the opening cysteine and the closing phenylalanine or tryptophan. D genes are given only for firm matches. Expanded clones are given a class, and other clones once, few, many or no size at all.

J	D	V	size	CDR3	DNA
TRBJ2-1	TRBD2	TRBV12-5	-	CASGLDSGSRGNEQFF	TGTGCTAGTGGTTTGGATAGCGGGAGTAGGGGCAATGAGCAGTTCTTC
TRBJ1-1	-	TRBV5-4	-	CASSLAANTEAFF	TGTGCCAGCAGCTTGGCGGCGAACACTGAAGCTTTCTTT
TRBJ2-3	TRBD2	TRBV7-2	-	CASSLVGAGGQDTQYF	TGTGCCAGCAGCTTAGTAGGAGCGGGGGGGCAAGATACGCAGTATTTT
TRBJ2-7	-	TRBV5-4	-	CASSLTEREQYF	TGTGCCAGCAGCTTGACGGAACGCGAGCAGTACTTC
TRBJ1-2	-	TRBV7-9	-	CASSLVGRNSPYGYTF	TGTGCCAGCAGCTTAGTTGGCAGAAACAGCCCCTATGGCTACACCTTC
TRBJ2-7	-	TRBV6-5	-	CASSPPRSPYEQYF	TGTGCCAGCAGTCCACCCCGGTCGCCCTACGAGCAGTACTTC
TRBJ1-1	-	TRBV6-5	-	CASSYRGETEAFF	TGTGCCAGCAGTTACAGGGGGGAGACTGAAGCTTTCTTT
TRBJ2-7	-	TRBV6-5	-	CASSTETGRSVYF	TGTGCCAGCAGCACCGAGACAGGGAGGTCGGTTTACTTC
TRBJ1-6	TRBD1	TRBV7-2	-	CASTGQALGNSPLHF	TGTGCCAGCACGGGACAGGCCCTTGGTAATTCACCCCTCCACTTT
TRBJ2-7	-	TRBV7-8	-	CASSSFTLGHEQYF	TGTGCCAGCAGCTCCTTCACGTTGGGACACGAGCAGTACTTC
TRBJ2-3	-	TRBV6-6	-	CASSYGSPSSTDTQYF	TGTGCCAGCAGTTACGGGAGTCCGTCTAGCACAGATACGCAGTATTTT
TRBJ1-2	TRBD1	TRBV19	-	CASTQVIGGGYGYTF	TGTGCCAGTACCCAGGTCATAGGGGGCGGCTATGGCTACACCTTC
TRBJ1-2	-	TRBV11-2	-	CASSFTTGAVGYTF	TGTGCCAGCAGCTTTACGACCGGGGCGGTTGGCTACACCTTC
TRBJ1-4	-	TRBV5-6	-	CASSLPGSNEKLFF	TGTGCCAGCAGCTTGCCCGGATCTAATGAAAAACTGTTTTTT
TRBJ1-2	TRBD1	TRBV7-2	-	CASSLESTGVRRGYTF	TGTGCCAGCAGCCTCGAATCGACAGGGGTCCGGAGGGGCTACACCTTC
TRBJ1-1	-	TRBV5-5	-	CASSLVDTGTEAFF	TGTGCCAGCAGCTTGGTTGACACGGGCACTGAAGCTTTCTTT
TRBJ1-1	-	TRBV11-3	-	CASSLEENTEAFF	TGTGCCAGCAGCTTAGAAGAGAACACTGAAGCTTTCTTT
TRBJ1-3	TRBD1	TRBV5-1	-	CASSLQGQGSGNTIYF	TGCGCCAGCAGCCTGCAGGGACAGGGGTCGGGAAACACCATATATTTT
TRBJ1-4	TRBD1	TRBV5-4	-	CASSSTTGETSEKLFF	TGTGCCAGCAGCTCAACAACAGGGGAGACTTCTGAAAAACTGTTTTTT
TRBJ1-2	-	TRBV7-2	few	CASSLAGGNNYGYTF	TGTGCCAGCAGCTTAGCGGGGGGTAATAACTATGGCTACACCTTC
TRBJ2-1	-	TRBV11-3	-	CASSAGGSSYNEQFF	TGTGCCAGCAGTGCTGGGGGTAGCTCCTACAATGAGCAGTTCTTC
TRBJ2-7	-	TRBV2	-	CASSEAAYEQYF	TGTGCCAGCAGTGAAGCAGCCTACGAGCAGTACTTC
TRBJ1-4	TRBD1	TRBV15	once	CATSGGDSRNEKLFF	TGTGCCACCAGCGGGGGGGACAGTCGAAATGAAAAACTGTTTTTT
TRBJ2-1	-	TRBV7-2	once	CASSLRVGSNEQFF	TGTGCCAGCAGCCTCCGAGTGGGAAGCAATGAGCAGTTCTTC
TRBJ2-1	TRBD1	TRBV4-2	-	CASSQDRGSYNEQFF	TGTGCCAGCAGTCAGGACAGGGGGTCCTACAATGAGCAGTTCTTC
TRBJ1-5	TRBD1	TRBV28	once	CASIPSYGTENQPQHF	TGTGCCAGCATTCCTAGCTACGGGACAGAAAATCAGCCCCAGCATTTT
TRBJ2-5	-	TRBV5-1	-	CASSPTGTQETQYF	TGCGCCAGCAGCCCTACAGGGACCCAAGAGACCCAGTACTTC
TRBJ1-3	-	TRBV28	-	CASSSMSSSGNTIYF	TGTGCCAGCAGTTCCATGTCGAGCTCTGGAAACACCATATATTTT
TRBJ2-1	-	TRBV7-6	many	CASSLVGAGEQFF	TGTGCCAGCAGCTTAGTAGGGGCCGGGGAGCAGTTCTTC
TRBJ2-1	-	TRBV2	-	CASSVGRLADQFF	TGTGCCAGCAGTGTAGGTCGGCTAGCTGATCAGTTCTTC
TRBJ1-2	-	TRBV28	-	CASRGRGRLDGYTF	TGTGCCAGCAGGGGACGGGGGCGCTTAGATGGCTACACCTTC
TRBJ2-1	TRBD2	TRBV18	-	CASSSRTSGGVGYNEQFF	TGTGCCAGCTCATCGCGGACTAGCGGGGGGGTTGGCTACAATGAGCAGTTCTTC
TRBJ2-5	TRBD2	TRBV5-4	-	CASSLFQRGGLETQYF	TGTGCCAGCAGCTTGTTCCAGCGGGGGGGCCTCGAGACCCAGTACTTC
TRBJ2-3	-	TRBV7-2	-	CASSPDRYTDTQYF	TGTGCCAGCAGCCCCGACCGATACACAGATACGCAGTATTTT
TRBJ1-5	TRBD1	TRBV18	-	CASQEGASKPQHF	TGTGCCAGCCAGGAGGGGGCGTCTAAGCCCCAGCATTTT
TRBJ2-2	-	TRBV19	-	CASMRRWNTGELFF	TGTGCCAGTATGCGGAGGTGGAACACCGGGGAGCTGTTTTTT
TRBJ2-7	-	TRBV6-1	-	CASSEGSLSYEQYF	TGTGCCAGCAGTGAGGGCAGCCTCAGCTACGAGCAGTACTTC
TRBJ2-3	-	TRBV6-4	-	CASSVGTSTDTQYF	TGTGCCAGCAGTGTTGGAACTAGCACCGATACGCAGTATTTT
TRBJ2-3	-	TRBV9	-	CASSPRSGDDTDTQYF	TGTGCCAGCAGCCCTCGGTCTGGGGACGACACAGATACGCAGTATTTT
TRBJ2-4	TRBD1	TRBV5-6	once	CASSRDRGNIQYF	TGTGCCAGCAGCCGGGACAGGGGAAACATTCAGTACTTC
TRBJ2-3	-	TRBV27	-	CASSHLGTDTQYF	TGTGCCAGCAGCCACCTTGGCACAGATACGCAGTATTTT
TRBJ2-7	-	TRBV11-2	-	CASSRWGSSYEQYF	TGTGCCAGCAGCCGGTGGGGCTCTTCCTACGAGCAGTACTTC
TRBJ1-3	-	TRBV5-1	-	CASSLAGTFSGNTIYF	TGCGCCAGCAGCTTGGCCGGAACTTTCTCTGGAAACACCATATATTTT
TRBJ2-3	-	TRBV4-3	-	CASSQGGGEWGTDTQYF	TGCGCCAGCAGCCAGGGGGGCGGGGAGTGGGGCACAGATACGCAGTATTTT
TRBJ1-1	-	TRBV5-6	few	CASSLVARAGSGAFF	TGTGCCAGCAGCTTGGTGGCCAGGGCGGGATCGGGAGCTTTCTTT
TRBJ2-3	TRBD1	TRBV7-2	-	CASRGTGIDTQYF	TGTGCCAGCAGAGGGACAGGGATCGATACGCAGTATTTT
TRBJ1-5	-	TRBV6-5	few	CASRPLGNQPQHF	TGTGCCAGCAGACCGCTGGGCAATCAGCCCCAGCATTTT
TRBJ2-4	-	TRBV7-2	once	CASSQGRLAKNIQYF	TGTGCCAGCAGCCAAGGACGGCTAGCCAAAAACATTCAGTACTTC
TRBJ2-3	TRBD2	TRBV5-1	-	CASSLRLAGDADTQYF	TGCGCCAGCAGCTTAAGACTAGCGGGGGACGCAGATACGCAGTATTTT
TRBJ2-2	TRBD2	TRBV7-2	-	CASSLVLAGHPNTGELFF	TGTGCCAGCAGCTTAGTCCTAGCGGGGCATCCCAACACCGGGGAGCTGTTTTTT
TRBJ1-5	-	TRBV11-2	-	CASSLDPGENQPQHF	TGTGCCAGCAGCTTAGATCCAGGGGAAAATCAGCCCCAGCATTTT
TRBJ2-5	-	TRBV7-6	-	CASSQGRTQETQYF	TGTGCCAGCAGCCAAGGACGGACTCAAGAGACCCAGTACTTC
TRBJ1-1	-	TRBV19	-	CASSIGPFPSYPYTEAFF	TGTGCCAGTAGTATAGGGCCATTTCCCTCCTACCCTTACACTGAAGCTTTCTTT
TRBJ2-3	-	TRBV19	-	CASSTRSAAGRDTQYF	TGTGCCAGTAGTACGCGATCAGCGGCGGGGAGGGATACGCAGTATTTT
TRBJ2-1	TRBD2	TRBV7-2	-	CASSLLAGYNEQFF	TGTGCCAGCAGCTTGCTAGCGGGCTACAATGAGCAGTTCTTC
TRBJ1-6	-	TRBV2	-	CASSGIGGGNSPLHF	TGTGCCAGCAGTGGTATAGGGGGAGGCAATTCACCCCTCCACTTT
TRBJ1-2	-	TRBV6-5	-	CASSYRPHIPYTF	TGTGCCAGCAGTTACAGGCCCCACATTCCCTACACCTTC
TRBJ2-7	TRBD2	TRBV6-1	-	CASSEVLAGTYEQYF	TGTGCCAGCAGTGAAGTACTAGCGGGGACCTACGAGCAGTACTTC